The next 15 T cell receptor beta chains were all read from a single sample in a study of blood T cell repertoires in COVID-19 (TCRdb year 2020). Library creation used the immunoSEQ multiplex PCR assay. TCRdb took over this immuneACCESS table, retaining in-frame rearrangements with V and J assigned. Such tables are incomplete; in checked studies, under half of the missing clones stem from an unresolved V gene, and the remainder is unexplained. The sample contains roughly 200,000 clones, 80% to 90% of them found a single time. 7.2% of the sample lies in the top ten. Sequencing was carried out using PBMCs or T cells enriched from blood (not recorded which). The receptors come from a man aged 30-40 years in a cohort exposed to, infected with or recovered from COVID-19 (not recorded which).

CDR3 amino acids: CSVETGQETQYF. CDR3 nucleotide sequence: TGCAGCGTTGAGACAGGTCAAGAGACCCAGTACTTC. This chain connects TRBV29-1 to TRBJ2-5; TRBD1 might be the D (6 bases). V lost 3 bases and J 2 bases, leaving 7 bases between the germline ends. CDR3 length: 12 amino acids. The germline gives CDR1 SQVTM, CDR2 ANQGSEA.

The chain combines TRBV20-1 with TRBJ2-2; a possible D gene is TRBD1 (5 bases). Trimming removed 3 bases from V and 2 bases from J, with 16 bases in between. Germline CDR1 is DFQATT and CDR2 is SNEGSKA (reference sequence). The CDR3 length is 16 residues. CDR3 nucleotides: TGCAGTGCTAGTAAACGAGACAGATTAAACACCGGGGAGCTGTTTTTT. This codes for CSASKRDRLNTGELFF.

The chain employs TRBV27 and TRBJ2-7, with 13 bases lining up with TRBD2. This CDR3 has 14 residues. Germline V gene sequence: CDR1 MNHEY, CDR2 SMNVEV (reference sequence). The trim removed 7 bases at V and 7 bases at J, leaving 7 bases unmatched. The CDR3 DNA follows: TGTGCCAGCAATGGACTAGCGGGAGTGGGTGAGCAGTACTTC. The encoded protein is CASNGLAGVGEQYF.

This sequence joins TRBV27 and TRBJ2-3; TRBD2 aligns across 9 bases. Germline lookup yields CDR1 MNHEY and CDR2 SMNVEV (reference sequence). J lost 7 bases, V lost 9 bases, and 17 bases had no gene match. The CDR3 consists of 16 residues. CDR3: CASSGRKGGGEYTQYF. DNA for the CDR3: TGTGCCAGTAGCGGGAGAAAGGGGGGGGGAGAATATACGCAGTATTTT.

The CDR3 nucleotides are TGTGCCACCAGTGATTTCGGTCTCAGGGGAGTAGAAGGCTACACCTTC. This codes for CATSDFGLRGVEGYTF. V and J are TRBV24-1 and TRBJ1-2; D may be TRBD1 (6 bases). The CDR3 contains 16 residues. V was trimmed by 1 base and J by 8 bases, leaving 19 bases between them. Germline CDR1 and CDR2: KGHDR and SFDVKD.

This clone was seen only once. The chain has TRBV6-2 or TRBV6-3 and TRBJ2-7; 9 bases map to TRBD2. The ends lost 2 bases at V and 5 bases at J; junction bases unmatched: 7. The CDR3 runs to 15 residues. Germline V lookup: CDR1 MNHEY, CDR2 SVGEGT. CDR3 coding DNA: TGTGCCAGCAGTTACGTAGCGGGAGCTAGGGACGAGCAGTACTTC. This translates into CASSYVAGARDEQYF.

The V gene is TRBV2, the J gene TRBJ2-1, with 9 bases fitting TRBD2. CDR3 length: 16 residues. J lost 8 bases, V lost 2 bases, and 10 bases had no gene match. Germline V gene sequence: CDR1 SNHLY, CDR2 FYNNEI. This chain's CDR3 is CASSEPGGRAVYEQFF. CDR3 DNA: TGTGCCAGCAGTGAACCCGGCGGGAGGGCCGTCTATGAGCAGTTCTTC.

This chain uses TRBV5-1 with TRBJ1-1, with 11 positions matching TRBD1. Germline CDR1 is SGHRS and CDR2 is YFSETQ. The CDR3 is made up of 14 amino acids. Unmatched junction bases numbered 3, after V lost 3 bases and J lost 5 bases. The CDR3 reads CASSWTGGSTEAFF. In DNA, the CDR3 is TGCGCCAGCAGCTGGACAGGGGGCAGTACTGAAGCTTTCTTT.

This chain uses TRBV12-5 with TRBJ1-2, with TRBD1 matching over 8 bases. Germline trimming cut 0 bases from V and 0 bases from J; bases unmatched to any gene: 3. This CDR3 has 16 amino acids. The germline CDR1 and CDR2 sequences are LGHNT and FRNRAP. In nucleotides, the CDR3 is TGTGCTAGTGGTTTGGTGCACAGGGGGGCTAACTATGGCTACACCTTC. Protein sequence: CASGLVHRGANYGYTF.

The genes are TRBV28 and TRBJ2-1, with D possibly being TRBD2 (5 bases). Trimming removed 3 bases from V and 3 bases from J, with 9 bases in between. The CDR3 is 14 amino acids. Germline CDR1 MDHEN, CDR2 SYDVKM. For the CDR3, the DNA is TGTGCCAGCAGTTTCATCGACTACTACAATGAGCAGTTCTTC. Protein sequence: CASSFIDYYNEQFF.

The chain has TRBV19 and TRBJ2-1; D remains ambiguous. Germline CDR1 reads LNHDA; CDR2 reads SQIVND (reference sequence). The CDR3 spans 15 residues. The ends were cut back, 5 bases at V and 0 bases at J, with 11 bases in the middle. The CDR3 loop is CASSVGWLSYNEQFF. As DNA, the CDR3 is TGTGCCAGTAGTGTCGGGTGGCTCTCCTACAATGAGCAGTTCTTC.

As DNA, the CDR3 is TGCGCCAGCAGCCAAGAGACAGGGGGCTCCTATGGCTACACCTTC. This translates into CASSQETGGSYGYTF. V is TRBV4-3 and J is TRBJ1-2; TRBD1 agrees at 10 bases. From germline, CDR1 is LGHNA and CDR2 YSLEER. Trimming at V came to 0 bases and at J to 4 bases, leaving 2 bases not matched to a gene. This CDR3 spans 15 amino acids.

V is TRBV7-9 and J is TRBJ2-7; 10 nucleotides line up with TRBD1. After removal of 3 bases from V and 8 bases from J, the junction contained 10 bases not matched to a gene. CDR3 length equals 15 residues. Germline V CDR1 and CDR2: SEHNR, FQNEAQ (reference sequence). The CDR3 DNA follows: TGTGCCAGCAGCTTGGGACAGGGGAGGTATATGAAGCAGTACTTC. Protein: CASSLGQGRYMKQYF.

The genes are TRBV7-9 and TRBJ1-2, with TRBD1 matching over 9 bases. Losses at the gene ends were 5 bases for V and 8 bases for J; bases not matched to a gene: 18. CDR3 length: 17 residues. The germline V gene has CDR1 SEHNR and CDR2 FQNEAQ (reference sequence). For the CDR3, the DNA is TGTGCCAGCAGCCCCGGGACAGGGCGCTTGGGGCCGGAGGGCTACACCTTC. Translation: CASSPGTGRLGPEGYTF. Based on the CDR3 plus reference TRBV7-9 and TRBJ1-2, the full variable domain is DTGVSQNPRHKITKRGQNVTFRCDPISEHNRLYWYRQTLGQGPEFLTYFQNEAQLEKSRLLSDRFSAERPKGSFSTLEIQRTEQGDSAMYLCASSPGTGRLGPEGYTFGSGTRLTVV.

This clone was detected only once. The chain links TRBV25-1 to TRBJ1-2; tentative D call: TRBD1 (6 bases). V was trimmed by 2 bases and J by 4 bases, leaving 23 bases between them. The CDR3 has 18 amino acids. CDR1 and CDR2 (germline): MGHDK, SYGVNS. This CDR3 is CASSENPGQHAFSYGYTF. The DNA of the CDR3 is TGTGCCAGCAGTGAAAACCCGGGACAACACGCTTTCTCCTATGGCTACACCTTC.